The 5 T cell receptor beta chains below all came from one sample that was sequenced in a study of T-cell reconstitution after alpha-beta-depleted transplantation in children. Unique molecular identifiers were incorporated during preparation of the TCRbeta library. MiXCR, run by TCRdb on the PCR reads, gives a single entry per CDR3 protein. The sample holds some 840,000 distinct CDR3 sequences, 16% seen once. This specimen consisted of PBMCs, mostly from graft donor cells, obtained 360 days after TCRalphabeta/CD19-depleted stem cell transplant. These TCRs come from a male patient between 5 and 17 years old who had a stem cell transplant for acute lymphoblastic leukemia, so the T cells may come from the graft donor.

J is TRBJ1-5 and V is TRBV9; a weak D match, TRBD1 (6 bases). V lost 5 bases to trimming and J lost 4 bases, with 13 bases between them. The germline V gene encodes CDR1 SGDLS and CDR2 YYNGEE. This CDR3 contains 14 residues. CDR3 DNA: TGTGCCAGCAGTCCCGGACAGCCTAATCAGCCCCAGCATTTT. This codes for CASSPGQPNQPQHF.

This clonotype has just a few counts. The chain couples TRBV11-2 to TRBJ2-5; TRBD1 aligns across 10 bases. The CDR3 has 17 amino acids. V was clipped by 5 bases and J by 1 base; unmatched bases: 10. From germline, CDR1 is SGHAT and CDR2 FQNNGV. The CDR3 sequence: CASSARQGARAQETQYF. The CDR3 DNA follows: TGTGCCAGCAGCGCACGACAGGGGGCCAGGGCCCAAGAGACCCAGTACTTC.

This clonotype has just a few counts. The chain couples TRBV7-3 to TRBJ2-3, with D perhaps TRBD2 (5 bases). Germline V gives CDR1 SGHTA, CDR2 FQGTGA. Trimming removed 2 bases at V and 1 base at J, with 10 bases between. This CDR3 comprises 15 residues. CDR3 in DNA: TGTGCCAGCAGCTTAGTCGGGGTTGGCACAGATACGCAGTATTTT. Translated, it gives CASSLVGVGTDTQYF.

The chain joins TRBV7-8 to TRBJ2-5; 10 nucleotides line up with TRBD1. The CDR3 is 15 residues long. V dropped 1 base and J dropped 3; count of bases not matched to a gene: 2. Germline CDR1 SGHVS, CDR2 FQNEAQ. The CDR3: CASSLDGQGEETQYF. As DNA, the CDR3 is TGTGCCAGCAGCTTAGACGGACAGGGGGAAGAGACCCAGTACTTC. Together with reference TRBV7-8 and TRBJ2-5, the CDR3 gives the full variable domain: GAGVSQSPRYKVAKRGQDVALRCDPISGHVSLFWYQQALGQGPEFLTYFQNEAQLDKSGLPSDRFFAERPEGSVSTLKIQRTQQEDSAVYLCASSLDGQGEETQYFGPGTRLLVL.

This clonotype was detected ten times or more. The chain couples TRBV7-3 to TRBJ2-7; 10 bases fit TRBD2. The germline V gene has CDR1 SGHTA and CDR2 FQGTGA. J was trimmed by 7 bases and V by 6 bases; bases with no gene match: 12. The CDR3 has 15 amino acids. The DNA for the CDR3 is TGTGCCAGCAGTTCAGCAGCGGGAGGGCCAGATGAGCAGTACTTC. This gives the protein CASSSAAGGPDEQYF.